The 28 T cell receptor beta chains below all came from one sample that was sequenced in a study of spatial heterogeneity in lung cancer. This sample's time point: sample taken at primary tumor resection. A single record per CDR3 protein comes from TCRdb applying MiXCR to the 5' RACE reads. The sample yields 45,000 to 55,000 distinct CDR3 sequences, roughly 5% seen once. This specimen consisted of PBMCs, obtained at surgery. Every receptor here comes from a male donor with early-stage non-small cell lung cancer.

At least ten counts were recorded for this clonotype. The genes are TRBV5-1 and TRBJ2-1, with 7 bases lining up with TRBD1. The V and J ends lost 2 bases and 5 bases, in that order; junction bases with no gene match: 4. There are 14 residues in the CDR3. Germline V lookup: CDR1 SGHRS, CDR2 YFSETQ. CDR3 loop: CASSFRDSNNEQFF. The DNA for the CDR3 is TGCGCCAGCAGCTTTCGGGACAGCAACAATGAGCAGTTCTTC.

This clonotype occurred many times. The J gene is TRBJ2-3, the V gene TRBV3-1, with D possibly being TRBD1 (6 bases). V dropped 4 bases and J dropped 3 bases, with 14 bases sitting between them. The CDR3 is 15 residues long. Germline CDR1 and CDR2: LGHDT and YNNKEL (reference sequence). The CDR3 DNA follows: TGTGCCAGCAGCCTCCGCAGGGGTAGAACAGATACGCAGTATTTT. Translated, it gives CASSLRRGRTDTQYF.

At least ten counts were recorded for this clonotype. CDR3 residues: CASREYTDTQYF. Here the CDR3 DNA reads TGTGCCAGCAGAGAATACACAGATACGCAGTATTTT. The chain carries TRBV2 and TRBJ2-3; D is ambiguous. The germline V gene has CDR1 SNHLY and CDR2 FYNNEI. The CDR3 length is 12 residues. Trimming stripped 6 bases from V and 2 bases from J, with 6 bases between.

This clonotype was picked up many times. This sequence joins TRBV7-2 and TRBJ1-2; no definite D call. The CDR3 sequence is 13 residues long. CDR1 SGHTA and CDR2 FQGNSA come from the germline V gene. V lost 1 base and J 4 bases, leaving 7 bases between the germline ends. The CDR3 sequence is CASSLGTGYGYTF. The CDR3 region has the DNA TGTGCCAGCAGCTTAGGGACGGGCTATGGCTACACCTTC.

At least ten counts were recorded for this clonotype. V usage is TRBV24-1 and J usage is TRBJ2-2; D unclear. Germline CDR1 reads KGHDR; CDR2 reads SFDVKD. The CDR3 sequence is 15 residues long. V was cut by 4 bases and J by 7 bases, with 15 bases left in between. The CDR3 sequence is CATSDPHLLGGELFF. The CDR3 DNA sequence: TGTGCCACCAGTGACCCCCACCTCTTAGGCGGGGAGCTGTTTTTT.

This clonotype was recorded at least ten times. The chain combines TRBV20-1 with TRBJ2-1; the D gene is possibly TRBD2 (5 bases). The CDR3 contains 17 residues. The germline V and J ends were trimmed by 0 bases and 0 bases, with 15 bases remaining between them. CDR1 and CDR2 (germline): DFQATT, SNEGSKA (reference sequence). The CDR3 nucleotides are TGCAGTGCTAGAGATTTGGAGCGGTTGAGCTCCTACAATGAGCAGTTCTTC. Its protein product is CSARDLERLSSYNEQFF.

This clonotype was recorded at least ten times. The chain employs TRBV7-8 and TRBJ2-1; D might be TRBD1 or TRBD2, each matching 6 bases. The CDR3 extends over 16 amino acids. V was clipped by 3 bases and J by 9 bases, with 21 bases between them. The germline V gene has CDR1 SGHVS and CDR2 FQNEAQ. CDR3 in amino acids: CASSFQVVQGRSEQFF. CDR3 DNA: TGTGCCAGCAGCTTTCAGGTGGTTCAGGGGAGGAGTGAGCAGTTCTTC.

This clonotype has at least ten counts. The rearrangement joins TRBV6-5 to TRBJ1-1; 8 nucleotides match TRBD1. The ends lost 9 bases at V and 4 bases at J; junction bases unmatched: 16. CDR1 MNHEY and CDR2 SVGAGI come from the germline V gene. CDR3 length: 16 amino acids. The DNA for the CDR3 is TGTGCCAGTAATACCGGAGACAGGGGTACGGGCACTGAAGCTTTCTTT. Translating it yields CASNTGDRGTGTEAFF.

This clonotype came up many times. The chain couples TRBV5-5 to TRBJ1-4; TRBD1 is a possible D gene (6 bases). Trimming removed 6 bases at V and 8 bases at J, with 11 bases between. This CDR3 contains 12 residues. Germline V lookup: CDR1 SGHKS, CDR2 YYEKEE (reference sequence). CDR3 residues: CASTPQGEKLFF. CDR3 bases: TGTGCCAGCACCCCGCAGGGGGAAAAACTGTTTTTT.

This clonotype was detected ten times or more. V gene TRBV11-2 combines with J gene TRBJ1-1, with 10 bases matching TRBD1. The V and J ends lost 1 base and 12 bases, in that order; junction bases with no gene match: 11. CDR3 size: 15 residues. Germline V gene data show CDR1 as SGHAT and CDR2 as FQNNGV. The chain's CDR3 is CASSLVPTGGAGTFF. The DNA of the CDR3 is TGTGCCAGCAGCTTAGTTCCGACAGGGGGCGCGGGAACTTTCTTT.

This chain links TRBV5-6 with TRBJ2-2; 8 positions agree with TRBD1. There are 15 residues in the CDR3. The V gene end was trimmed by 1 base and the J gene end by 4 bases; junction bases not matched to a gene: 3. The germline gives CDR1 SGHDT, CDR2 YYEEEE. The CDR3 bases are TGTGCCAGCAGCTTGCAGGGGGCTTTCACCGGGGAGCTGTTTTTT. It translates to CASSLQGAFTGELFF.

This clonotype was picked up many times. The J gene is TRBJ2-2, the V gene TRBV9, with a tentative D call TRBD1 (6 bases). CDR1 SGDLS and CDR2 YYNGEE come from the germline V gene. The CDR3 totals 15 residues. The V end was cut by 0 bases, the J end by 5 bases, with 11 bases between. The CDR3 coding sequence is TGTGCCAGCAGCGTAGATCAGGGGCGAACCGGGGAGCTGTTTTTT. It specifies CASSVDQGRTGELFF.

Many counts were recorded for this clonotype. The CDR3 coding sequence is TGCGCCAGCAGCCGCGGGAATAGCGGGAGTGGTGGCAATGAGCAGTTCTTC. The encoded protein is CASSRGNSGSGGNEQFF. The J gene is TRBJ2-1, the V gene TRBV5-1, with 9 bases fitting TRBD2. V shed 4 bases, J shed 6 bases, and the junction held 14 bases outside the gene matches. Germline CDR1 SGHRS, CDR2 YFSETQ. The CDR3 has 17 amino acids.

The table lists this clonotype with many counts. This chain uses TRBV21-1 with TRBJ2-2; the table's TRBD2 call for D was not verified on the DNA. TRBV21-1 is tagged as a pseudogene. The CDR3 has 18 residues. For the CDR3, the DNA is TGTGCCAGCAGCAATGAGATAGCGGGAGGGTCGAACACCGGGGAGCTGTTTTTT. This gives the protein CASSNEIAGGSNTGELFF.

Many counts were recorded for this clonotype. The V gene is TRBV15, the J gene TRBJ2-7; 7 nucleotides align to TRBD1. In germline, CDR1 is LNHNV, CDR2 YYDKDF (reference sequence). With 1 base clipped from V and 3 bases from J, the junction kept 3 bases outside the gene matches. This CDR3 comprises 14 residues. The CDR3 loop reads CATSRVPGGYEQYF. The DNA for the CDR3 is TGTGCCACCAGCAGAGTCCCAGGGGGCTACGAGCAGTACTTC.

This clonotype was found many times. V and J are TRBV15 and TRBJ2-1, with TRBD2 identical over 9 bases. Trimming removed 4 bases from V and 7 bases from J; junction bases left unmatched: 5. The CDR3 spans 14 residues. The V gene's germline CDR1 is LNHNV and CDR2 YYDKDF (reference sequence). CDR3: CATSMTREGNEQFF. CDR3 DNA: TGTGCCACCAGCATGACGCGGGAGGGAAATGAGCAGTTCTTC.

In its sample, this clonotype was seen many times. For the CDR3, the DNA is TGTGCCAGCAGCTTTTCGGGCGGGAGAAGCACAGATACGCAGTATTTT. It encodes CASSFSGGRSTDTQYF. J is TRBJ2-3 and V is TRBV11-2, with TRBD2 identical over 7 bases. Unmatched junction bases numbered 6, after V lost 3 bases and J lost 0 bases. Germline CDR1 and CDR2: SGHAT and FQNNGV. This CDR3 contains 16 residues. Using reference TRBV11-2 and TRBJ2-3 for the parts outside the CDR3, the full variable domain is EAGVAQSPRYKIIEKRQSVAFWCNPISGHATLYWYQQILGQGPKLLIQFQNNGVVDDSQLPKDRFSAERLKGVDSTLKIQPAKLEDSAVYLCASSFSGGRSTDTQYFGPGTRLTVL.

The sample holds many counts of this clonotype. The chain has TRBV18 and TRBJ2-1; D may be TRBD1 or TRBD2 (5 bases each). The CDR3 covers 15 residues. In germline, CDR1 is KGHSH, CDR2 LQKENI. Trimming left V 2 bases short and J 1 base short, with 9 bases between. As DNA, the CDR3 is TGTGCCAGCTCACCAGGGGGTCCGTCCTACAATGAGCAGTTCTTC. As protein: CASSPGGPSYNEQFF.

This rearrangement joins TRBV7-6 to TRBJ1-1, with D uncertain. Trimming cost V 6 bases and J 7 bases, with 15 bases left between them. In germline, CDR1 is SGHVS, CDR2 FNYEAQ. The CDR3 extends over 13 amino acids. The CDR3 here is CASSSPPGYEAFF. Written as DNA, the CDR3 is TGTGCCAGCAGTTCGCCCCCGGGATATGAAGCTTTCTTT.

In this sample, this clonotype turned up many times. The V call is TRBV29-1, the J call TRBJ2-3; 12 positions match TRBD2. In germline, CDR1 is SQVTM, CDR2 ANQGSEA. The CDR3 runs to 14 residues. Trimming at V came to 5 bases and at J to 5 bases, leaving 5 bases not matched to a gene. The CDR3 DNA is TGCAGCGTTCCTAGCGGGAGGGTAGGAGATACGCAGTATTTT. Its protein product is CSVPSGRVGDTQYF.

This clonotype was picked up many times. The chain employs TRBV20-1 and TRBJ2-7; D remains unclear. The germline V gene encodes CDR1 DFQATT and CDR2 SNEGSKA (reference sequence). The ends were cut back, 1 base at V and 1 base at J, with 8 bases in the middle. The CDR3 extends over 13 amino acids. CDR3 amino acids: CSARGPLSYEQYF. CDR3 bases: TGCAGTGCTAGAGGCCCCCTATCCTACGAGCAGTACTTC.

This clonotype was counted many times. V and J are TRBV7-2 and TRBJ2-7; 15 nucleotides agree with TRBD2. The germline V gene has CDR1 SGHTA and CDR2 FQGNSA. J lost 6 bases, V lost 1 base, and 13 bases had no gene match. This CDR3 has 19 amino acids. DNA for the CDR3: TGTGCCAGCAGCTTAGGCGGACCGGGACTAGCGGGAGGAACGTCCGAGCAGTACTTC. Its translation is CASSLGGPGLAGGTSEQYF.

This clonotype was picked up many times. The genes are TRBV20-1 and TRBJ2-7, with TRBD2 matching over 9 bases. The CDR3 covers 17 residues. The trim removed 0 bases at V and 3 bases at J, leaving 12 bases unmatched. Germline CDR1 reads DFQATT; CDR2 reads SNEGSKA (reference sequence). CDR3 protein: CSARERPPSGIRYEQYF. The CDR3 DNA reads TGCAGTGCTAGAGAGCGCCCCCCTAGCGGGATACGCTACGAGCAGTACTTC.

This clonotype was found many times. The chain employs TRBV5-1 and TRBJ1-4; TRBD1 matches at 9 bases. The CDR3 consists of 14 residues. V was pared by 4 bases and J by 5 bases, with 3 bases of the junction left unmatched. The V gene's germline CDR1 is SGHRS and CDR2 YFSETQ. The chain's CDR3 is CASSPGQGNEKLFF. CDR3 coding DNA: TGCGCCAGCAGCCCCGGACAGGGGAATGAAAAACTGTTTTTT.

This clonotype appeared many times. The chain employs TRBV9 and TRBJ2-3; D unclear. The V end lost 6 bases, the J end lost 4 bases, and 12 bases lay between the germline ends. Germline CDR1 and CDR2: SGDLS and YYNGEE. This CDR3 has 13 residues. The CDR3 bases are TGTGCCAGCACGCGAGAGTTGTCAGATACGCAGTATTTT. It codes for CASTRELSDTQYF.

This clonotype was recorded many times. The rearrangement joins TRBV11-2 to TRBJ1-5; D is ambiguous. Looked up from germline, CDR1 is SGHAT and CDR2 is FQNNGV. The V gene lost 3 bases and the J gene lost 0 bases, with 3 bases spanning the gap. The CDR3 totals 13 residues. The chain's CDR3 is CASSLHSNQPQHF. The DNA of the CDR3 is TGTGCCAGCAGCTTGCATAGCAATCAGCCCCAGCATTTT. Drawing the rest from reference TRBV11-2 and TRBJ1-5, the complete variable domain is EAGVAQSPRYKIIEKRQSVAFWCNPISGHATLYWYQQILGQGPKLLIQFQNNGVVDDSQLPKDRFSAERLKGVDSTLKIQPAKLEDSAVYLCASSLHSNQPQHFGDGTRLSIL.

CDR3 protein: CASSFNGISTDTQYF. CDR3 bases: TGTGCCAGCAGTTTTAATGGGATTAGCACAGATACGCAGTATTTT. The chain couples TRBV27 to TRBJ2-3; D gene uncertain. Germline values: CDR1 MNHEY, CDR2 SMNVEV (reference sequence). Trimming pared 3 bases from V and 0 bases from J, leaving 10 bases between. CDR3 length equals 15 residues.

This clonotype came up many times. The DNA for the CDR3 is TGTGCCAGCAGCTTATATGCCAGCAACACTGAAGCTTTCTTT. Translating it yields CASSLYASNTEAFF. This chain joins TRBV7-2 and TRBJ1-1; D not certain. Between the trimmed V and J ends, which lost 2 bases and 2 bases, there was a span of 9 bases. The CDR3 has 14 residues. Looked up from germline, CDR1 is SGHTA and CDR2 is FQGNSA.